The source of this T cell receptor (beta chain) is a study of blood T cell repertoires in COVID-19. Study-level background: Sites in the United States, Italy and Spain provided acute and convalescent COVID-19 samples.

This clone occurred once. CDR3 size: 15 residues. The germline CDR1 and CDR2 sequences are LNHDA and SQIVND (reference sequence). The ends were cut back, 6 bases at V and 0 bases at J, with 12 bases in the middle. Those enrolled in Seattle joined during active infection and were followed longitudinally afterward. The data were produced by immunoSEQ multiplex PCR, yet TCRdb's version contains in-frame clones alone and is incomplete. The sample includes hundreds of thousands of clones, about nine tenths of them seen just once. The V gene is TRBV19, the J gene TRBJ2-1; D is perhaps TRBD1 (5 bases). The source material was peripheral blood. The clonotype comes from a woman aged 50 to 60 with COVID-19, enrolled during active disease. The CDR3 nucleotides are TGTGCCAGTAGGGTGACAGAGAGCTCCTACAATGAGCAGTTCTTC. Protein: CASRVTESSYNEQFF.